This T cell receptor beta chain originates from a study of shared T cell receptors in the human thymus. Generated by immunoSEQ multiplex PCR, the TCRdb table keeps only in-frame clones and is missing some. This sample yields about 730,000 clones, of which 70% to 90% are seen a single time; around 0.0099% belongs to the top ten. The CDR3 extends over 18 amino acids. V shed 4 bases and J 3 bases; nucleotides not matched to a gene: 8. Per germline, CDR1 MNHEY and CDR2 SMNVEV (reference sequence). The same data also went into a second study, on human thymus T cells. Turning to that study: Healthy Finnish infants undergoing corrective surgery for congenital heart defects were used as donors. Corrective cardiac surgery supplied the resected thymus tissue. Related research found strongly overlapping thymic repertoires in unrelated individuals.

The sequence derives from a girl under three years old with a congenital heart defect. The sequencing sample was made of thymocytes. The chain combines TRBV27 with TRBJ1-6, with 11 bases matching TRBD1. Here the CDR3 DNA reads TGTGCCAGCAGTTCCGGGGACAGGGGGACTTACTATAATTCACCCCTCCACTTT. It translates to CASSSGDRGTYYNSPLHF.